This T cell receptor beta chain was recorded in a study of cytomegalovirus exposure and HLA in healthy donors. Overall study results and limits: The CMV antigen specificity of a few CMV-associated chains was confirmed through in vitro analysis. In a later analysis, TCR beta V- and J-gene trimming showed a link to a missense DCLRE1C variant. A previous analysis found most TCR beta V segments productive roughly 90% or roughly 30% of the time.

Primers: 60 Vbeta forward and 13 Jbeta reverse. Data came from immunoSEQ multiplex PCR; TCRdb stores just in-frame clones and leaves some out. The sample consists of 99,000 or so clones, 15% of them appearing once. Germline values: CDR1 MNHNY, CDR2 SVGAGI (reference sequence). The CDR3 loop spans 14 amino acids. Trimming stripped 5 bases from V and 2 bases from J, with 13 bases between. As to this clone: Its antigen remains unidentified.

This chain joins TRBV6-6 and TRBJ2-7, with TRBD1 as a possible D gene (5 bases). The clonotype originates from a female donor in good health and CMV-seronegative. Sample: PBMCs. The CDR3 region is CASSPRTQTYEQYF. CDR3 nucleotides: TGTGCCAGCAGTCCAAGGACACAAACCTACGAGCAGTACTTC.